This T cell receptor beta chain was observed in a study of cytomegalovirus exposure and HLA in healthy donors. Clones were read by immunoSEQ multiplex PCR, and TCRdb kept only the in-frame ones, dropping some. This sample has 150,000 to 200,000 clones, with around 86% found just once. The V end was cut by 5 bases, the J end by 0 bases, with 5 bases between. Germline loops: CDR1 SGHTA, CDR2 FQGNSA. CDR3 size: 13 residues. The receptor was derived from a man between 18 and 35 years old in good health and CMV-seropositive. The sample taken for sequencing was PBMCs. The J gene is TRBJ1-5, the V gene TRBV7-2; D is undetermined. The CDR3 DNA reads as TGTGCCAGCAGCGTTTATAGCAATCAGCCCCAGCATTTT. Protein: CASSVYSNQPQHF.